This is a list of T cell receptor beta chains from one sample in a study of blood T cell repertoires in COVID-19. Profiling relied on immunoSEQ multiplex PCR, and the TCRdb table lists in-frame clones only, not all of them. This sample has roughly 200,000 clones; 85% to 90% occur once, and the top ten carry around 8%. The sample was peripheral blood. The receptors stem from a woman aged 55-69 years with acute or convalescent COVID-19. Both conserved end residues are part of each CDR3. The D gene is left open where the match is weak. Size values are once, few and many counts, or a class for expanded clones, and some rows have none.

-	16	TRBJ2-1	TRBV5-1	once	TGCGCCAGCAGAACGACCGAAAGGAGTCTACGCAATGAGCAGTTCTTC	CASRTTERSLRNEQFF
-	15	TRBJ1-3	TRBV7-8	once	TGTGCCAGCAGCTTAGGGCTTTCCTCTGGAAACACCATATATTTT	CASSLGLSSGNTIYF
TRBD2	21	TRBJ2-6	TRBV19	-	TGTGCCAGTAGTCTATTAAATCGGGGGGGCAGGGTAGGCATTCACCCCAACGTCCTGACTTTC	CASSLLNRGGRVGIHPNVLTF
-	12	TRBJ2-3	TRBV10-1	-	TGCGCCAGCAGTGAGAAGGGGGATACGCAGTATTTT	CASSEKGDTQYF
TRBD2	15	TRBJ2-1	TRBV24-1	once	TGTGCCACCAGTGATCAGACTAGCGCGTACAATGAGCAGTTCTTC	CATSDQTSAYNEQFF
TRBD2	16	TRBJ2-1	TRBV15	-	TGTGCCACCAGCACTAGCGGGAGAAGCTCCTACAATGAGCAGTTCTTC	CATSTSGRSSYNEQFF
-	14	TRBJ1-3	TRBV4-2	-	TGTGCCAGCAGCCAGGGAGTGATTGGAAACACCATATATTTT	CASSQGVIGNTIYF
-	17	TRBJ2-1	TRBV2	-	TGTGCCAGCACCGACCTTCTGGCGCCTAGCTCCTACAATGAGCAGTTCTTC	CASTDLLAPSSYNEQFF
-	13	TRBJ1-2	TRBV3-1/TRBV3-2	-	TGTGCCAGCAGCCCCTTGGAGGCCACTGGCTACACCTTC	CASSPLEATGYTF
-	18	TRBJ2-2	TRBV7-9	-	TGTGCCAGCAGCTTAGCGCTAAGGAGACAGGGAGGCACCGGGGAGCTGTTTTTT	CASSLALRRQGGTGELFF
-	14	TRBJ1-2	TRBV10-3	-	TGTGCCATCAGTGGACAGGCTGATTCATATGGCTACACCTTC	CAISGQADSYGYTF
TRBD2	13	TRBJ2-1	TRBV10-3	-	TGTGCCATCAAGGACGGGGGGAACAATGAGCAGTTCTTC	CAIKDGGNNEQFF
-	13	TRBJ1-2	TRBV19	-	TGTGCCAGTCTTGACAGGCCTGGGAGTGGCTACACCTTC	CASLDRPGSGYTF
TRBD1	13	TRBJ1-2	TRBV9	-	TGTGCCAGCACCACCGGACAGGGTGATGGCTACACCTTC	CASTTGQGDGYTF
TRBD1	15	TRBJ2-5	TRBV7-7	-	TGTGCTAGCAGCTTAGACAGGGCCCTCGGGGAGACCCAGTACTTC	CASSLDRALGETQYF
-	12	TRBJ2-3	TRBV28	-	TGTGCCAGCAGCCAGGGCAGGGGTACGCAGTATTTT	CASSQGRGTQYF
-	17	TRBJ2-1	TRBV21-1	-	TGTGCCAGCAGCAAAGATTTTGGGGGGAGGTCCTACAATGAGCAGTTCTTC	CASSKDFGGRSYNEQFF
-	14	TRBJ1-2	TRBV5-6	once	TGTGCCAGCAGCTTGGCTCCCACAGAGTATGGCTACACCTTC	CASSLAPTEYGYTF
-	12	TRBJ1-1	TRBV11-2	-	TGTGCCAGCAGCCACCAGCGGCCTGAAGCTTTCTTT	CASSHQRPEAFF
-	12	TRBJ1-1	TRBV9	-	TGTGCCAGCAGCGACCTAGGGGGTGGAGCTTTCTTT	CASSDLGGGAFF
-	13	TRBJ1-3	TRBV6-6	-	TGTGCCAGCAGTGGGACTCCTGGAAACACCATATATTTT	CASSGTPGNTIYF
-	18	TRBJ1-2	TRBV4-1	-	TGCGCCAGCAGCCGAGACGGACAGACTTCCGCGACTAACTATGGCTACACCTTC	CASSRDGQTSATNYGYTF
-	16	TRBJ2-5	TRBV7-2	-	TGTGCCAGCAGCTTAACGGGCCAGGCCAGGGTTGAGACCCAGTACTTC	CASSLTGQARVETQYF
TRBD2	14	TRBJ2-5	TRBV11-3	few	TGTGCCAGCAGCCCAGGGACTAGTGGAGAGACCCAGTACTTC	CASSPGTSGETQYF
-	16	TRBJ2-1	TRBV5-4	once	TGTGCCAGCAGCCCCGGGGGTGGGAACCTTAACAATGAGCAGTTCTTC	CASSPGGGNLNNEQFF
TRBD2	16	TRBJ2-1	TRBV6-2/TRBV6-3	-	TGTGCCAGCAGTTCCACCCGACTAGCGGGGAACAATGAGCAGTTCTTC	CASSSTRLAGNNEQFF
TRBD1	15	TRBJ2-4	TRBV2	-	TGTGCCAGCAGGAGGCAGGGGGCTGCCATAAACATTCAGTACTTC	CASRRQGAAINIQYF
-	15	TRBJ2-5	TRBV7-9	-	TGTGCCAGCAGCTTAGCCCGGGTAGGACAAGAGACCCAGTACTTC	CASSLARVGQETQYF
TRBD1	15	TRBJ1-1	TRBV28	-	TGTGCCAGCAGTCCCCTGGGACAGGGAAACACTGAAGCTTTCTTT	CASSPLGQGNTEAFF
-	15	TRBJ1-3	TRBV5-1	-	TGCGCCAGCAGCTTGGCTCCAGGTTCTGGAAACACCATATATTTT	CASSLAPGSGNTIYF
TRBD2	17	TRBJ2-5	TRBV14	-	TGTGCCAGCAGCCAAGAATGGGCGGGGGTAGGAAAAGAGACCCAGTACTTC	CASSQEWAGVGKETQYF
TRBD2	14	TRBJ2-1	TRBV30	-	TGTGCCTGGAAACTCAGCGGGAGGGGCAATGAGCAGTTCTTC	CAWKLSGRGNEQFF
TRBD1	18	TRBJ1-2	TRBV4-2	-	TGTGCCAGCAGCCAATCGCCGGGACAGGCAACGGCTTACTATGGCTACACCTTC	CASSQSPGQATAYYGYTF
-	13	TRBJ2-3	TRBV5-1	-	TGCGCCAGCAGCGCGGACACCACAGATACGCAGTATTTT	CASSADTTDTQYF
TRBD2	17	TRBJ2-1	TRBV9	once	TGTGCCAGCAGCCCACTTATAGCGGGGAGCTCCTACAATGAGCAGTTCTTC	CASSPLIAGSSYNEQFF
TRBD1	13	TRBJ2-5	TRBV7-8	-	TGTGCCAGCAGCTTAAGGGGGCGGGAGACCCAGTACTTC	CASSLRGRETQYF
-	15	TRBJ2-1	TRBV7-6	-	TGTGCCAGCAGCCCCTCCCGCGGGGCCTACAATGAGCAGTTCTTC	CASSPSRGAYNEQFF
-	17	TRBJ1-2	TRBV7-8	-	TGTGCCAGCAGCTTAGGGACATCGACTTCTGCCCCCTATGGCTACACCTTC	CASSLGTSTSAPYGYTF
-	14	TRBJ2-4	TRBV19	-	TGTGCCAGTAGTATTTCGGGTCTTAAAAACATTCAGTACTTC	CASSISGLKNIQYF
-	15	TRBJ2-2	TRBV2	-	TGTGCCAGCAGTGACGGGTTCAGCAACACCGGGGAGCTGTTTTTT	CASSDGFSNTGELFF
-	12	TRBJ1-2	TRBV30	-	TGTGCCTGGAGTGTACGGCAGGATGGCTACACCTTC	CAWSVRQDGYTF
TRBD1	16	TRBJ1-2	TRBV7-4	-	TGTGCCAGCAGCTACTCCCTCAGGGGGCTCGGGTATGGCTACACCTTC	CASSYSLRGLGYGYTF
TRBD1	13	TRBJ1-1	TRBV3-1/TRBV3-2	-	TGTGCCAGCAGCCCACAGGGGAATGCTGAAGCTTTCTTT	CASSPQGNAEAFF
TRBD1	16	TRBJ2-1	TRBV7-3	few	TGTGCCAGCAGCTTAACCTCCGGACAGGGGGCGGGTGAGCAGTTCTTC	CASSLTSGQGAGEQFF
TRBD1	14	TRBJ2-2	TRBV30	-	TGTGCCTGGAGTGTACGAGGGGGCGGAGGGGAGCTGTTTTTT	CAWSVRGGGGELFF
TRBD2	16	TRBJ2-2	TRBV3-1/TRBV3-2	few	TGTGCCAGCAGCCCAGTAGCGGGAGGGGGGACCGGGGAGCTGTTTTTT	CASSPVAGGGTGELFF
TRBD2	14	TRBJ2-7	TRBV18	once	TGTGCCAGCTCACCACTAGCGGGTACCTACGAGCAGTACTTC	CASSPLAGTYEQYF
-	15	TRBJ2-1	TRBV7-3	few	TGTGCCAGCAGCCCTGGGACTGGATTATACAATGAGCAGTTCTTC	CASSPGTGLYNEQFF
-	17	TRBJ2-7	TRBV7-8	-	TGTGCCAGCAGCGCCTGGCGCCTGGGGGGGGCCTACTACGAGCAGTACTTC	CASSAWRLGGAYYEQYF
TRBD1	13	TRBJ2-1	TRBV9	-	TGTGCCAGCGGGGACAGGGGTGGAAATGAGCAGTTCTTC	CASGDRGGNEQFF
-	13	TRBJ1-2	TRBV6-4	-	TGTGCCAGCGTACAGGGAGTCTACCATGGCTACACCTTC	CASVQGVYHGYTF
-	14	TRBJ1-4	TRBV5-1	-	TGCGCCAGCAGCTTACGGCAGGGGAATGAAAAACTGTTTTTT	CASSLRQGNEKLFF
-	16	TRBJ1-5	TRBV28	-	TGTGCCAGCAGTCCCCGGCTGGGGAGAAGCAATCAGCCCCAGCATTTT	CASSPRLGRSNQPQHF
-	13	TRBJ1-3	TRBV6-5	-	TGTGCCAGCAGGACAGGCACTGGAAACACCATATATTTT	CASRTGTGNTIYF
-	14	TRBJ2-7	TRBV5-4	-	TGTGCCAGCAGCCAATCCGCGGGATATCGGGAGCAGTACTTC	CASSQSAGYREQYF